This T cell receptor (beta chain) was identified in a study of blood T cell repertoires in COVID-19. As for the study in general: From the United States, Italy and Spain came samples of acute and convalescent COVID-19.

Trimming removed 4 bases from V and 5 bases from J, with 11 bases in between. The CDR3 spans 13 residues. Sequencing was performed with immunoSEQ multiplex PCR; in TCRdb, only in-frame clones are kept and a portion is missing. This table has roughly 330,000 clones, roughly 89% appearing once. J is TRBJ2-5 and V is TRBV12-3 or TRBV12-4, with D unresolved. Specimen: peripheral blood. The receptor was isolated from a man aged 30 to 45 with COVID-19, enrolled during active disease. The CDR3 coding sequence is TGTGCCAGCAGTTCCTACTACAAGGAGACCCAGTACTTC. Encoded protein: CASSSYYKETQYF.